This is a list of T cell receptor beta chains from one sample in a study of T cell responses to AZD1222 COVID-19 vaccine. Profiling relied on immunoSEQ multiplex PCR, and the TCRdb table lists in-frame clones only, not all of them. The table includes roughly 100,000 clones, roughly 90% detected once. This specimen was peripheral blood, taken on day 0 of AZD1222 vaccination. These receptors all stem from an adult in good health. Each CDR3 is given with its conserved first and last residue. The D gene is left open where the match is weak. Size values are once, few and many counts, or a class for expanded clones, and some rows have none.

DNA	CDR3	V	D	size	J
TGCGCCAGCAGCTTGGAAAGCGAGCAGTACTTC	CASSLESEQYF	TRBV5-1	NA	few	TRBJ2-7
TGTGCCAGCAGCGACAAAGGGACTAGCGGGAGGGCCTTGCGGGAGACCCAGTACTTC	CASSDKGTSGRALRETQYF	TRBV7-2	TRBD2	NA	TRBJ2-5
TGTGCCAGCAGCTCCGGGACTAGCGGGAGGGCCGGGGAGCAGTACTTC	CASSSGTSGRAGEQYF	TRBV7-2	TRBD2	NA	TRBJ2-7
TGTGCCAGCAGCGTAGGTGCTTTGGGGAGCTCTGGAAACACCATATATTTT	CASSVGALGSSGNTIYF	TRBV9	NA	once	TRBJ1-3
TGTGCCACCAGGGGGGGCTCCTACAATGAGCAGTTCTTC	CATRGGSYNEQFF	TRBV6-5	NA	NA	TRBJ2-1
TGTGCCAGTAGTGTCCGGGACAGGGGGCCGAGTAAGGGGACTGAAGCTTTCTTT	CASSVRDRGPSKGTEAFF	TRBV19	TRBD1	NA	TRBJ1-1
TGTGCCAGCAGCTTAGAAAGCGGGGGGGCCTACGAGCAGTACTTC	CASSLESGGAYEQYF	TRBV7-3	TRBD2	NA	TRBJ2-7
TGCAGTGCTAGTCGGACTAGCGGGAGCACCGGGGAGCTGTTTTTT	CSASRTSGSTGELFF	TRBV20-1	TRBD2	NA	TRBJ2-2
TGTGCCAGTAGTATGACGACAGGGACGAATAGCAATCAGCCCCAGCATTTT	CASSMTTGTNSNQPQHF	TRBV19	TRBD1	NA	TRBJ1-5
TGTGCCAGTAGTATCCAGGACTCCTACGAGCAGTACTTC	CASSIQDSYEQYF	TRBV19	NA	NA	TRBJ2-7
TGTGCCAGCAGCGGACAGGTCAGCACCGGGGAGCTGTTTTTT	CASSGQVSTGELFF	TRBV9	NA	NA	TRBJ2-2
TGCGCCAGCAGCTCTACACAATGGAACACTGAAGCTTTCTTT	CASSSTQWNTEAFF	TRBV5-1	NA	NA	TRBJ1-1
TGTGCCAGCTCACCGGACAGCCCAACGGAAAAACTGTTTTTT	CASSPDSPTEKLFF	TRBV18	NA	NA	TRBJ1-4
TGTGCCAGTCCAGGGGCAGATACGCAGTATTTT	CASPGADTQYF	TRBV19	NA	once	TRBJ2-3
TGCAGTGCTAGCAAGGACTATGGCTACACCTTC	CSASKDYGYTF	TRBV20-1	NA	NA	TRBJ1-2
TGCAGCGTTGGGAGGTCGGGGGGGGCGGATGGCTACACCTTC	CSVGRSGGADGYTF	TRBV29-1	NA	NA	TRBJ1-2
TGTGCCAGCATTACGACGGGGAACACTGAAGCTTTCTTT	CASITTGNTEAFF	TRBV12-3/TRBV12-4	NA	NA	TRBJ1-1
TGTGCCTGGAGTGTAGGAGATCTAAATCAGCCCCAGCATTTT	CAWSVGDLNQPQHF	TRBV30	NA	once	TRBJ1-5
TGTGCCAGTAGTCAAAGACAGAGCGGAAACACTGAAGCTTTCTTT	CASSQRQSGNTEAFF	TRBV19	NA	NA	TRBJ1-1
TGTGCCTGGAGTGGAGGGAAAACCGGGGAGCTGTTTTTT	CAWSGGKTGELFF	TRBV30	NA	NA	TRBJ2-2